This entry describes one TCR beta chain. No cognate antigen has been identified for it. The read ends 3 residues early relative to the CDR3; the germline J gene fills the gap. This entry belongs to a study of T cells in women clearing cervical HPV infection (dated by TCRdb to about 2018). About the study as a whole: The cases were some 27 women with histologically confirmed HPV16-related CIN3 or worse, and 2 of these cases were invasive cancers. The controls were 25 or so women whose single incident HPV16 infection cleared within 12 months with no development of precancer or cancer. HLA typing was available for only a few women, so HLA type could not be excluded as a confounder. Five blinded duplicates per group were added as quality controls, giving roughly 60 samples: approximately 50 participants and 10 replicates. Cases had a median age of around 32 years compared with 38 for controls, and baseline characteristics showed no significant differences between the groups. Cases and controls were matched on age within five years and on year of sample collection. Among cases, blood sampling came a median of roughly 150 days after lesion detection, with an interquartile range of about 85 to 220 days. Nested within Costa Rica's Guanacaste HPV Natural History Study, an exploratory proof-of-principle case-control study compared TCR repertoires across cervical HPV16 outcomes. Blood from cases was drawn at the visit where the lesion was first identified, while blood from controls was drawn once the infection was no longer detected. The parent cohort enrolled about 9,700 women aged 18 or older in Guanacaste, Costa Rica, in about 1993 to 1995 and followed the women for around seven years. The full study reports these points: T-cell numbers per sample were unknown, so richness differences could reflect varying T-cell content rather than repertoire biology. CIN3+ cases had significantly higher TCR repertoire richness than controls across sequencing depths, but evenness did not differ between the groups. TRBV6-7 relative abundance was lower in cases than in controls (0.11% versus 0.16%; Bonferroni P = 0.0008). By combining richness with V gene abundances, random forest classifiers separated cases from controls with an estimated AUC of about 0.86. Whether associations preceded infection or resulted from infection could not be shown with the cross-sectional design, and effector/memory subsets and HPV-specific T cells were not isolated.

Every participant had a single incident cervical HPV16 infection, and prevalent HPV16 infections were excluded. Cervical HPV DNA was detected with MY09/MY11 PCR, and genotyping was done with dot-blot hybridization. Fifteen mL of heparinized blood were centrifuged, and the buffy coat was aliquoted, frozen at -30°C, then stored at -80°C. QIAGEN kits were used to extract genomic DNA from buffy coat specimens. TCR beta CDR3 regions were amplified by multiplex PCR from an average of roughly 1,200 ng genomic DNA per sample using the immunoSEQ assay. The assay corrected primer bias using a complete synthetic TCR repertoire to establish an amplification baseline. The amplicons were sequenced on the Illumina platform. In the source study's methods: Sequences were error-corrected by clustering with frequency ratios and a modified nearest-neighbor algorithm, then analyzed in the immunoSEQ Analyzer with IMGT gene definitions. TCR richness and evenness were averaged over 20 rarefaction repeats at each rarefaction depth, excluding samples with fewer sequences than the depth. Relative abundances of V, D and J genes were compared between groups using Wilcoxon rank sum tests, with FDR correction applied. For the blinded duplicates, the intraclass correlation was over 95% for TCR richness and averaged about 81% across about 66 gene segments. In TCRdb, the immuneACCESS table is reduced to in-frame sequences with V and J assigned. These tables do not hold every clone; where another copy was compared, an unresolved V gene accounts for under half, and the others remain unexplained. The DNA gave D and trimming, while V, J and clone size come from that table. This sample's table has entries for around 15,000 clones. About 7.8% of the sample is in the top ten clones.

For CDR1 and CDR2, the germline V gene lists SGHTA and FQGNSA. The V end loses 5 bases and the J end loses 2 bases, and a stretch of 14 bases separates them. The CDR3 runs 15 amino acids, cysteine and phenylalanine included. The DNA covers only part of the CDR3, 36 bases in frame from base 1. This sequence was found in a woman between 18 and 70 years old with a cervical HPV16 infection that either progressed to CIN3+ or cleared (not recorded which). Sequencing used blood buffy coat. Here the chain combines TRBV7-2 and TRBJ2-3; TRBD2 is perhaps the D gene, given 6 matching bases. The CDR3 protein sequence reads: CASSVAGFLTDTQYF. CDR3 bases read: TGTGCCAGCAGCGTCGCGGGGTTCCTCACAGATACG. This CDR3, with the reference TRBV7-2 and TRBJ2-3 proteins standing in past its ends, gives the full variable domain GAGVSQSPSNKVTEKGKDVELRCDPISGHTALYWYRQSLGQGLEFLIYFQGNSAPDKSGLPSDRFSAERTGGSVSTLTIQRTQQEDSAVYLCASSVAGFLTDTQYFGPGTRLTVL.